Shown below are 10 T cell receptor beta chains from a single sample sequenced in a study of beta chain features in type 1 diabetes. The entirety of the isolated RNA underwent reverse transcription, so expressed TCRB transcripts were sequenced. Profiling relied on immunoSEQ multiplex PCR, and the TCRdb table lists in-frame clones only, not all of them. The sample carries around 99,000 clones, about two fifths recorded once. The material sequenced was stem cell memory CD4+ T cells from blood. The receptors come from a woman aged 18-35 years in good health.

A few counts support this clone. V usage is TRBV5-1 and J usage is TRBJ2-1, with 13 bases matching TRBD2. The CDR3 has 15 residues. Germline-derived CDR1 and CDR2 are SGHRS and YFSETQ. Trimming removed 3 bases from V and 5 bases from J; junction bases left unmatched: 2. CDR3 coding DNA: TGCGCCAGCAGCTCGGGACTAGCGGGAAACAATGAGCAGTTCTTC. Encoded protein: CASSSGLAGNNEQFF.

V and J are TRBV10-3 and TRBJ2-1; TRBD2 agrees at 15 bases. Germline CDR1 is ENHRY and CDR2 is SYGVKD. J gave up 7 bases and V 5 bases, and 6 bases lay outside the gene matches. The CDR3 covers 16 residues. CDR3 nucleotide sequence: TGTGCCATCAGTAGCCCCGGGACTAGCGGGAGGAATGAGCAGTTCTTC. Protein: CAISSPGTSGRNEQFF.

As DNA, the CDR3 is TGTGCCAGCAGCCCATCTGGGGCGAGGTCCACTGAAGCTTTCTTT. Its translation is CASSPSGARSTEAFF. This chain uses TRBV7-2 with TRBJ1-1; D might be TRBD1 (5 bases). The V end was cut by 5 bases, the J end by 4 bases, with 17 bases between. Germline V gene lookup returns CDR1 SGHTA and CDR2 FQGNSA. The CDR3 consists of 15 residues.

The rearrangement links TRBV25-1 to TRBJ2-1; 13 bases are shared with TRBD2. V shed 4 bases and J 6 bases; nucleotides not matched to a gene: 6. The CDR3 totals 16 residues. The germline V gene has CDR1 MGHDK and CDR2 SYGVNS. The CDR3 here is CASSATSGRFANEQFF. CDR3 DNA: TGTGCCAGCAGTGCGACTAGCGGGAGGTTCGCCAATGAGCAGTTCTTC.

The chain carries TRBV2 and TRBJ2-3, with D unresolved. Germline loops: CDR1 SNHLY, CDR2 FYNNEI. V was cut by 4 bases and J by 1 base, with 9 bases left in between. The CDR3 consists of 14 residues. The CDR3 sequence: CASSVVLRTDTQYF. In DNA, the CDR3 is TGTGCCAGCAGTGTCGTGCTACGCACAGATACGCAGTATTTT.

This clone has just a few counts. The CDR3, as DNA: TGTGCCAGCAGCCCCCAAGTCGTCGGGGAGACCCAGTACTTC. This encodes CASSPQVVGETQYF. The V gene is TRBV7-2, the J gene TRBJ2-5; D call uncertain. With 5 bases removed from V and 5 bases from J, the gap between germline ends came to 15 bases. CDR1 and CDR2 (germline): SGHTA, FQGNSA. The CDR3 has 14 amino acids.

This clone was seen a handful of times. The rearrangement uses TRBV4-1 and TRBJ2-1; D perhaps matches TRBD2 (6 bases). Germline values: CDR1 MGHRA, CDR2 YSYEKL. The CDR3 runs to 16 residues. Trimming took off 0 bases at V and 2 bases at J, with 11 bases between the two ends. The CDR3 bases are TGCGCCAGCAGCCAAGAGGGCGGGATGGCCTACAATGAGCAGTTCTTC. Translating gives CASSQEGGMAYNEQFF.

The table lists this clone with many counts. The chain has TRBV19 and TRBJ2-5, with TRBD2 matching 7 bases. CDR1 is LNHDA, CDR2 SQIVND, per germline (reference sequence). V gave up 6 bases and J gave up 1 base; unmatched junction bases: 5. This CDR3 comprises 14 residues. CDR3 sequence: CASSGEGRQETQYF. CDR3 in DNA: TGTGCCAGTAGCGGGGAGGGCCGCCAAGAGACCCAGTACTTC.

The chain has TRBV4-1 and TRBJ1-2, with no clear D. The CDR3 covers 15 residues. The germline V gene encodes CDR1 MGHRA and CDR2 YSYEKL. V was cut by 0 bases and J by 3 bases, with 11 bases left in between. CDR3 in DNA: TGCGCCAGCAGCCAAGAACTGGCGGCGCACTATGGCTACACCTTC. Translated: CASSQELAAHYGYTF.

The V gene is TRBV7-9, the J gene TRBJ2-4, with 8 bases aligning to TRBD1. In germline, CDR1 is SEHNR, CDR2 FQNEAQ (reference sequence). There are 16 residues in the CDR3. V trimming: 5 bases; J trimming: 6 bases; junction bases outside the gene matches: 12. The CDR3 coding sequence is TGTGCCAGCAGCATGCTCCCGGGACAGGATAGAAACATTCAGTACTTC. Its protein product is CASSMLPGQDRNIQYF.